Listed here are 20 T cell receptor beta chains from one sample, sequenced in a study of T cell responses to AZD1222 COVID-19 vaccine. Repertoires were generated with immunoSEQ multiplex PCR, while TCRdb's copy carries only in-frame clones and drops some. The sample includes 70,000 to 90,000 clones, 70% to 85% of them seen just once. The sequences come from peripheral blood, collected on day 0 of AZD1222 vaccination. The receptors derive from an adult in good health.

V is TRBV19 and J is TRBJ1-6, with a possible D match to TRBD1 (5 bases). The CDR3 runs to 13 residues. The ends were cut back, 5 bases at V and 7 bases at J, with 9 bases in the middle. In germline, CDR1 is LNHDA, CDR2 SQIVND (reference sequence). CDR3 DNA sequence: TGTGCCAGTAGTCTGGGGCTGAATTCACCCCTCCACTTT. It encodes CASSLGLNSPLHF.

The chain has TRBV4-1 and TRBJ1-1; D gene unclear. The V gene's germline CDR1 is MGHRA and CDR2 YSYEKL. The length of the CDR3 is 16 residues. V was clipped by 0 bases and J by 1 base, with 12 bases between them. For the CDR3, the DNA is TGCGCCAGCAGCCAAGATCCTAGGTGGGGGAACACTGAAGCTTTCTTT. Its protein is CASSQDPRWGNTEAFF.

The chain employs TRBV5-4 and TRBJ2-1, with 7 bases aligning to TRBD1. Germline CDR1 and CDR2: SGHNT and YYREEE (reference sequence). V dropped 1 base and J dropped 14; count of bases not matched to a gene: 6. This CDR3 is built from 12 residues. The CDR3 bases are TGTGCCAGCAGCTTGACGACAGGGAGAGAGTTCTTC. Residues: CASSLTTGREFF.

The rearrangement links TRBV7-2 to TRBJ1-4, with D unclear. Germline V gene lookup returns CDR1 SGHTA and CDR2 FQGNSA. This CDR3 has 15 residues. Trimming left V 3 bases short and J 4 bases short, with 12 bases between. The CDR3 reads CASSFQAGDNEKLFF. The CDR3 nucleotides read TGTGCCAGCAGCTTTCAGGCAGGCGATAATGAAAAACTGTTTTTT.

J is TRBJ2-1 and V is TRBV27; D may match TRBD1 or TRBD2 (5 bases each). Germline assignment: CDR1 MNHEY and CDR2 SMNVEV (reference sequence). The V end lost 0 bases, the J end lost 7 bases, and 16 bases lay between the germline ends. This CDR3 region has 16 residues. DNA of the CDR3: TGTGCCAGCAGTTTATCCGGGACCGCCTCTATTAATGAGCAGTTCTTC. This codes for CASSLSGTASINEQFF.

This sequence joins TRBV4-1 and TRBJ2-3, with D possibly TRBD1 on 6 matching bases. Germline CDR1 MGHRA, CDR2 YSYEKL. Trimming cost V 2 bases and J 0 bases, with 18 bases left between them. The CDR3 is 18 amino acids. The CDR3 loop reads CASSQPFSTGTSTDTQYF. CDR3 nucleotides: TGCGCCAGCAGCCAACCATTCTCAACCGGGACAAGCACAGATACGCAGTATTTT.

The rearrangement links TRBV2 to TRBJ2-4, with D perhaps matching TRBD1 (6 bases). This CDR3 comprises 17 residues. The V gene lost 7 bases and the J gene lost 0 bases, with 19 bases spanning the gap. CDR1 and CDR2 (germline): SNHLY, FYNNEI. CDR3: CASTRTEGILAKNIQYF. CDR3 sequence (DNA): TGTGCCAGCACCCGGACAGAGGGGATACTAGCCAAAAACATTCAGTACTTC.

This clone is termed medium-sized. The chain couples TRBV18 to TRBJ1-1; 8 bases are shared with TRBD1. Germline CDR1 reads KGHSH; CDR2 reads LQKENI. The CDR3 length is 16 residues. The junction had 4 bases not matched to a gene; V was cut back by 1 base and J by 0 bases. CDR3 protein: CASSPRTGTLNTEAFF. Written as DNA, the CDR3 is TGTGCCAGCTCACCACGGACAGGGACCCTGAACACTGAAGCTTTCTTT.

CDR3 amino acids: CASSPLRQTAYEQYF. The DNA for the CDR3 is TGCGCCAGCAGCCCCCTGAGACAGACAGCCTACGAGCAGTACTTC. The genes are TRBV5-1 and TRBJ2-7; possible D gene TRBD1, 5 bases. Germline V lookup: CDR1 SGHRS, CDR2 YFSETQ. The CDR3 runs 15 residues. Trimming left V 4 bases short and J 2 bases short, with 16 bases between.

This chain connects TRBV6-5 to TRBJ2-5; perhaps TRBD1 as D (6 bases). Germline CDR1 is MNHEY and CDR2 is SVGAGI. Trimming cost V 5 bases and J 2 bases, with 12 bases left between them. The CDR3 length is 14 residues. Written as DNA, the CDR3 is TGTGCCAGCAGTCTACAGGGTTATCAAGAGACCCAGTACTTC. This encodes CASSLQGYQETQYF.

The J gene is TRBJ1-1, the V gene TRBV28; no reliable D call. Germline V lookup: CDR1 MDHEN, CDR2 SYDVKM. Deletions cut 5 bases from V and 1 base from J, with 8 bases between. CDR3 length equals 13 residues. DNA for the CDR3: TGTGCCAGCAGTCGATGGGGGAACACTGAAGCTTTCTTT. Its protein product is CASSRWGNTEAFF.

J is TRBJ2-5 and V is TRBV18, with D possibly called TRBD1 or TRBD2 (5 bases each). CDR1 KGHSH and CDR2 LQKENI come from the germline V gene. Trimming left V 6 bases short and J 5 bases short, with 16 bases between. The CDR3 extends over 14 amino acids. The DNA for the CDR3 is TGTGCCAGCTCCGGGGACCAACTCCGGGAGACCCAGTACTTC. It specifies CASSGDQLRETQYF. Full variable domain (outside the CDR3, taken from reference TRBV18 and TRBJ2-5): NAGVMQNPRHLVRRRGQEARLRCSPMKGHSHVYWYRQLPEEGLKFMVYLQKENIIDESGMPKERFSAEFPKEGPSILRIQQVVRGDSAAYFCASSGDQLRETQYFGPGTRLLVL.

The chain has TRBV3-1 (or the pseudogene TRBV3-2) and TRBJ2-7, with TRBD2 as a possible D gene (6 bases). The CDR3 is made up of 13 amino acids. Deletions cut 4 bases from V and 4 bases from J, with 11 bases between. In germline, CDR1 is LGHDT, CDR2 YNNKEL (reference sequence). The CDR3 nucleotides read TGTGCCAGCAGCCTTTCCGGGGGATACGAGCAGTACTTC. Protein: CASSLSGGYEQYF.

The gene calls are TRBV19 and TRBJ2-1, with a tentative D call TRBD1 (6 bases). Germline V lookup: CDR1 LNHDA, CDR2 SQIVND (reference sequence). V dropped 0 bases and J dropped 8 bases, with 14 bases sitting between them. The CDR3 length is 15 residues. The CDR3 loop reads CASSIETGPGDEQFF. The CDR3 nucleotides are TGTGCCAGTAGTATAGAAACAGGGCCTGGGGATGAGCAGTTCTTC.

The chain joins TRBV27 to TRBJ2-7; D may be TRBD1 (7 bases). The V gene's germline CDR1 is MNHEY and CDR2 SMNVEV (reference sequence). Trimming removed 6 bases at V and 0 bases at J, with 15 bases between. The length of the CDR3 is 15 residues. CDR3 sequence: CASSHSGGLSYEQYF. The CDR3 DNA sequence: TGTGCCAGCAGCCATTCAGGGGGACTCTCCTACGAGCAGTACTTC.

This clone came up once. The chain is built from TRBV10-3 and TRBJ1-1; D remains unclear. The V end was cut by 4 bases, the J end by 1 base, with 7 bases between. Germline CDR1 reads ENHRY; CDR2 reads SYGVKD. The CDR3 is 13 residues long. The CDR3 is CAISGQRNTEAFF. The CDR3 coding sequence is TGTGCCATCAGTGGTCAGAGGAACACTGAAGCTTTCTTT.

The rearrangement joins TRBV7-9 to TRBJ1-1, with unresolved D. Trimming shortened V by 1 base and J by 3 bases, and 12 bases separated the two germline ends. CDR3 length: 15 residues. Per the germline V gene, CDR1 is SEHNR and CDR2 is FQNEAQ (reference sequence). CDR3 residues: CASSLGSLWDTEAFF. CDR3 bases: TGTGCCAGCAGCTTAGGCAGCCTGTGGGACACTGAAGCTTTCTTT.

This clone has just a few counts. This chain uses TRBV27 with TRBJ1-2; D not resolved. CDR3 length: 13 amino acids. CDR1 and CDR2 from the germline V gene are MNHEY and SMNVEV (reference sequence). V was trimmed by 8 bases and J by 7 bases, leaving 17 bases between them. CDR3 coding DNA: TGTGCCAGCTGCTCGTACAGAGAAGGTGGCTACACCTTC. Its protein product is CASCSYREGGYTF.

The chain has TRBV27 and TRBJ2-7; D unresolved. CDR3 length: 12 residues. V was clipped by 8 bases and J by 1 base, with 9 bases between them. Germline lookup yields CDR1 MNHEY and CDR2 SMNVEV (reference sequence). The chain's CDR3 is CASGPGSYEQYF. CDR3 coding DNA: TGTGCCAGCGGTCCGGGTTCCTACGAGCAGTACTTC.

The chain is built from TRBV6-1 and TRBJ1-1; D gene uncertain. Looked up from germline, CDR1 is MNHNS and CDR2 is SASEGT. The CDR3 is 11 residues long. V lost 8 bases and J lost 3, with 7 bases in between. CDR3 DNA sequence: TGTGCCAGCTCACAGTACACTGAAGCTTTCTTT. Translated: CASSQYTEAFF.